These 27 T cell receptor beta chains were sequenced from one sample in a study of blood T cell repertoires in COVID-19. Sequencing was performed with immunoSEQ multiplex PCR; in TCRdb, only in-frame clones are kept and a portion is missing. This table has approximately 350,000 clones, roughly nine tenths appearing once. The sequencing input was PBMCs or T cells enriched from blood (not recorded which). These receptors originate from a woman in her twenties or thirties who had recovered from COVID-19.

The chain employs TRBV28 and TRBJ2-6; the match to TRBD1 covers 10 bases. CDR1 and CDR2 from the germline V gene are MDHEN and SYDVKM. This CDR3 region has 17 residues. V shed 6 bases, J shed 0 bases, and the junction held 5 bases outside the gene matches. As DNA, the CDR3 is TGTGCCAGCAGCTCGGGACAGGGGAACTCTGGGGCCAACGTCCTGACTTTC. Protein: CASSSGQGNSGANVLTF.

This chain joins TRBV29-1 and TRBJ1-2; perhaps TRBD1 as D (5 bases). The length of the CDR3 is 13 residues. V shed 4 bases and J shed 8 bases, with 17 bases lying between them. Germline loops: CDR1 SQVTM, CDR2 ANQGSEA. The CDR3 bases are TGCAGCGTTGGAATCTGGGGGGAGGGAGGCTACACCTTC. It specifies CSVGIWGEGGYTF. The full variable domain, completed using reference TRBV29-1 and TRBJ1-2, is SAVISQKPSRDICQRGTSLTIQCQVDSQVTMMFWYRQQPGQSLTLIATANQGSEATYESGFVIDKFPISRPNLTFSTLTVSNMSPEDSSIYLCSVGIWGEGGYTFGSGTRLTVV.

V is TRBV19 and J is TRBJ1-5, with D possibly matching TRBD1 (6 bases). The CDR3 covers 16 residues. V lost 3 bases and J 0 bases, leaving 12 bases between the germline ends. Germline V gene data show CDR1 as LNHDA and CDR2 as SQIVND (reference sequence). In nucleotides, the CDR3 is TGTGCCAGTAGTATTCAAACAGGGCATAGCAATCAGCCCCAGCATTTT. This codes for CASSIQTGHSNQPQHF.

The J gene is TRBJ2-2, the V gene TRBV5-6; possible D gene TRBD2, 6 bases. Germline assignment: CDR1 SGHDT and CDR2 YYEEEE. This CDR3 comprises 17 residues. The germline V and J ends were trimmed by 4 bases and 3 bases, with 19 bases remaining between them. In DNA, the CDR3 is TGTGCCAGCAGCCACCCAGCGGGCCTGGGAGACACCGGGGAGCTGTTTTTT. As protein: CASSHPAGLGDTGELFF.

The chain links TRBV7-3 to TRBJ2-1; 8 nucleotides line up with TRBD2. J was trimmed by 2 bases and V by 5 bases; bases with no gene match: 5. Germline loops: CDR1 SGHTA, CDR2 FQGTGA. The CDR3 has 15 amino acids. DNA of the CDR3: TGTGCCAGCAGCCCCGCGGGGGGCCCCTACAATGAGCAGTTCTTC. It encodes CASSPAGGPYNEQFF.

The genes are TRBV9 and TRBJ2-1; perhaps TRBD1 as D (6 bases). Germline-derived CDR1 and CDR2 are SGDLS and YYNGEE. Trimming shortened V by 6 bases and J by 3 bases, and 13 bases separated the two germline ends. The CDR3 is made up of 14 amino acids. CDR3 sequence reads: CASNPQGIYNEQFF. The CDR3 bases are TGTGCCAGCAATCCCCAGGGGATCTACAATGAGCAGTTCTTC.

This clone was recorded only once. The rearrangement uses TRBV11-2 and TRBJ1-5; the D gene is possibly TRBD1 (6 bases). This CDR3 is 17 amino acids long. V was shortened by 6 bases and J by 3 bases, with 21 bases between the two germline ends. CDR1 is SGHAT, CDR2 FQNNGV, per germline. DNA of the CDR3: TGTGCCAGCAGGGCTACCGGGACAAAGCTTACCAATCAGCCCCAGCATTTT. Translated, it gives CASRATGTKLTNQPQHF.

The V call is TRBV6-4, the J call TRBJ2-1; perhaps TRBD2 as D (5 bases). The V end was cut by 0 bases, the J end by 7 bases, with 13 bases between. The CDR3 has 15 amino acids. Per germline, CDR1 MRHNA and CDR2 SNTAGT. The CDR3: CASSDSWTRPNEQFF. The DNA for the CDR3 is TGTGCCAGCAGTGACTCGTGGACTCGACCTAATGAGCAGTTCTTC.

This clone was seen a single time. V usage is TRBV12-3 or TRBV12-4 and J usage is TRBJ1-2, with TRBD1 identical over 8 bases. After removal of 7 bases from V and 4 bases from J, the junction contained 5 bases not matched to a gene. CDR3 length: 13 residues. The CDR3, as DNA: TGTGCCAGCACCGTTGGACAGGGCTATGGCTACACCTTC. This encodes CASTVGQGYGYTF.

Worth noting for this clone: The DNA is left out, because the CDR3 cannot be placed on it with certainty; the CDR3 is given as TCRdb lists it. The chain joins TRBV21-1 to TRBJ2-3; the table gives TRBD1 as D, unverified against the DNA. TRBV21-1 is labeled a pseudogene. The CDR3 spans 16 amino acids, including both terminal residues. The CDR3 sequence is CASSKVGTGSTDTQYF.

The chain joins TRBV19 to TRBJ2-1; 10 bases fit TRBD2. CDR1 and CDR2 from the germline V gene are LNHDA and SQIVND (reference sequence). Losses at the gene ends were 4 bases for V and 7 bases for J; bases not matched to a gene: 7. The CDR3 runs 15 residues. CDR3 DNA: TGTGCCAGTAGTAGATCTAGCGGGAGTCTTAATGAGCAGTTCTTC. Translation gives CASSRSSGSLNEQFF.

The chain couples TRBV5-1 to TRBJ2-3; 8 bases are shared with TRBD2. CDR3 size: 14 residues. CDR1 SGHRS and CDR2 YFSETQ come from the germline V gene. The J segment lost 9 bases and the V segment lost 0 bases, leaving 6 bases of the junction unmatched. Here the CDR3 reads CASSLVSGSFTQYF. CDR3 DNA: TGCGCCAGCAGCTTGGTCAGCGGGAGTTTCACGCAGTATTTT.

The chain links TRBV18 to TRBJ2-7; D possibly corresponds to TRBD1 (7 bases). Trimming removed 2 bases at V and 4 bases at J, with 15 bases between. The CDR3 is 15 residues long. Germline CDR1 KGHSH, CDR2 LQKENI. The DNA for the CDR3 is TGTGCCAGCTCACCATCGGCGGGACAGAATTACGAGCAGTACTTC. Amino acid sequence: CASSPSAGQNYEQYF. The full variable domain, in which reference TRBV18 and TRBJ2-7 provide the parts outside the CDR3, is NAGVMQNPRHLVRRRGQEARLRCSPMKGHSHVYWYRQLPEEGLKFMVYLQKENIIDESGMPKERFSAEFPKEGPSILRIQQVVRGDSAAYFCASSPSAGQNYEQYFGPGTRLTVT.

A remark on this clone: One end of the junction varies from germline; a read error may be responsible. The chain combines TRBV2 with TRBJ2-7; 8 nucleotides align to TRBD2. Per germline, CDR1 SNHLY and CDR2 FYNNEI. This CDR3 has 13 amino acids. Here the CDR3 reads CATSGGGGSEQYF. DNA for the CDR3: TGTGCCACCAGTGGGGGCGGGGGGTCCGAGCAGTACTTC.

This rearrangement joins TRBV11-2 to TRBJ2-5; D not resolved. The CDR3 is 15 amino acids. Germline V gives CDR1 SGHAT, CDR2 FQNNGV. Trimming took off 5 bases at V and 2 bases at J, with 15 bases between the two ends. The CDR3 reads CASSVNGGRQETQYF. Here the CDR3 DNA reads TGTGCCAGCAGCGTGAACGGCGGTAGACAAGAGACCCAGTACTTC.

This clone has a single count. The chain recombines TRBV5-6 with TRBJ2-7; 7 nucleotides match TRBD1. V lost 0 bases to trimming and J lost 2 bases; unmatched junction nucleotides: 2. The germline CDR1 and CDR2 sequences are SGHDT and YYEEEE. This CDR3 contains 14 residues. CDR3 residues: CASSLGTGAYEQYF. The CDR3 DNA is TGTGCCAGCAGCTTGGGGACAGGAGCCTACGAGCAGTACTTC.

The chain couples TRBV9 to TRBJ1-2; 10 bases agree with TRBD1. Germline loops: CDR1 SGDLS, CDR2 YYNGEE. V lost 0 bases and J lost 8; bases outside the gene matches: 1. This CDR3 contains 13 residues. Here the CDR3 reads CASSVGTGGGYTF. The CDR3 coding sequence is TGTGCCAGCAGCGTAGGGACAGGGGGAGGCTACACCTTC.

V and J are TRBV5-1 and TRBJ1-3, with 7 bases lining up with TRBD1. V was clipped by 0 bases and J by 4 bases; unmatched bases: 7. CDR1 is SGHRS, CDR2 YFSETQ, per germline. The CDR3 has 16 residues. The DNA of the CDR3 is TGCGCCAGCAGCTTGGAGGGGGCGATTGTAGGAAACACCATATATTTT. Translation: CASSLEGAIVGNTIYF.

The chain uses TRBV7-3 and TRBJ1-2, with D possibly being TRBD1 (6 bases). CDR1 and CDR2 from the germline V gene are SGHTA and FQGTGA. Trimming removed 5 bases from V and 5 bases from J, with 18 bases in between. The CDR3 consists of 15 residues. As DNA, the CDR3 is TGTGCCAGCAGCCCGTCCGGGGGGCAGCGATATGGCTACACCTTC. This gives the protein CASSPSGGQRYGYTF.

V gene TRBV11-2 combines with J gene TRBJ1-2; no clear D gene. V lost 5 bases and J lost 0, with 19 bases in between. The CDR3 is made up of 17 amino acids. Germline lookup yields CDR1 SGHAT and CDR2 FQNNGV. This chain's CDR3 is CASSQVGGGGPNYGYTF. In nucleotides, the CDR3 is TGTGCCAGCAGCCAAGTTGGCGGTGGAGGGCCTAACTATGGCTACACCTTC.

This clone is a singleton in its sample. The chain combines TRBV25-1 with TRBJ2-1, with 9 positions matching TRBD1. V lost 10 bases and J lost 8; bases outside the gene matches: 6. Germline CDR1 reads MGHDK; CDR2 reads SYGVNS. The CDR3 length is 12 residues. CDR3 region: CATRTGVHEQFF. CDR3 sequence (DNA): TGTGCCACACGGACAGGGGTCCATGAGCAGTTCTTC.

In its sample, this clone was seen a few times. This chain uses TRBV7-6 with TRBJ1-6; D not certain. Germline-derived CDR1 and CDR2 are SGHVS and FNYEAQ. CDR3 length equals 14 residues. V dropped 2 bases and J dropped 6 bases, with 8 bases sitting between them. The DNA of the CDR3 is TGTGCCAGCAGCTTAACAGTTGCTAATTCACCCCTCCACTTT. Amino acids: CASSLTVANSPLHF.

The CDR3, as DNA: TGTGCCAGCACTCCGAATGGGGGGGGCAGTGGAGCTTTCTTT. Its protein product is CASTPNGGGSGAFF. This sequence joins TRBV11-2 and TRBJ1-1; the D gene is possibly TRBD1 (6 bases). Germline CDR1 SGHAT, CDR2 FQNNGV. The CDR3 runs to 14 residues. Trimming removed 7 bases from V and 10 bases from J, with 22 bases in between.

The V call is TRBV11-2, the J call TRBJ2-7; TRBD1 might be the D (6 bases). Germline CDR1 reads SGHAT; CDR2 reads FQNNGV. The CDR3 runs 13 residues. V was trimmed by 5 bases and J by 2 bases, leaving 10 bases between them. The CDR3 sequence is CASSLRDTYEQYF. The CDR3 DNA sequence: TGTGCCAGCAGCCTCCGGGACACCTACGAGCAGTACTTC.

The table lists this clone with a count of one. The chain employs TRBV3-1 (or the pseudogene TRBV3-2) and TRBJ2-7; 7 bases are a match to TRBD1. This CDR3 has 16 residues. Germline assignment: CDR1 LGHDT and CDR2 YNNKEL (reference sequence). V lost 0 bases to trimming and J lost 2 bases; unmatched junction nucleotides: 7. In nucleotides, the CDR3 is TGTGCCAGCAGCCAAGAAGGGACAACAGGGGCCTACGAGCAGTACTTC. Its translation is CASSQEGTTGAYEQYF.

On this clone itself: Its ends do not fully match the called genes, so a read error is possible. This chain connects TRBV27 to TRBJ2-2; D is possibly TRBD1 (6 bases). This CDR3 is built from 17 residues. In germline, CDR1 is MNHEY, CDR2 SMNVEV (reference sequence). The CDR3 loop is CASHPPLGQGNPGELFF. As DNA, the CDR3 is TGTGCCAGCCATCCTCCCTTGGGGCAGGGGAACCCCGGGGAGCTGTTTTTT.

The chain joins TRBV6-6 to TRBJ2-7, with 9 nucleotides matching TRBD2. The ends lost 5 bases at V and 0 bases at J; junction bases unmatched: 11. The CDR3 totals 17 residues. Per germline, CDR1 MNHNY and CDR2 SVGAGI (reference sequence). CDR3 bases: TGTGCCAGCAGTCCGACTAGCGGTACCCTTCTCTCCTACGAGCAGTACTTC. Encoded protein: CASSPTSGTLLSYEQYF.